A single sample is the source of the 14 T cell receptor beta chains below, sequenced in a study of shared clonotypes between healthy human individuals. Measured with immunoSEQ multiplex PCR; TCRdb has only the in-frame clones, and not every one. This table holds about 480,000 clones, 75% to 80% found once. The sequencing sample was made of PBMCs. These receptors all stem from a woman aged 40 to 55 in good health. Some clones in this sample may be carry-over from other donors' samples.

The J gene is TRBJ2-3, the V gene TRBV2; 8 bases agree with TRBD2. The CDR3 sequence is 15 residues long. CDR1 is SNHLY and CDR2 is FYNNEI in the germline V gene. The ends lost 4 bases at V and 1 base at J; junction bases unmatched: 4. The CDR3 loop is CASSVAGFGTDTQYF. The CDR3 DNA sequence: TGTGCCAGCAGTGTAGCGGGGTTCGGCACAGATACGCAGTATTTT.

The chain is built from TRBV28 and TRBJ1-5, with D tentatively TRBD1 (5 bases). The V gene's germline CDR1 is MDHEN and CDR2 SYDVKM. V was pared by 5 bases and J by 4 bases, with 18 bases between. This CDR3 comprises 16 residues. CDR3 in DNA: TGTGCCAGCAGTGGGGGAGGAGGGGACCTGAATCAGCCCCAGCATTTT. Translating gives CASSGGGGDLNQPQHF.

This clone occurred once. The chain joins TRBV19 to TRBJ2-5; 10 bases fit TRBD2. The J segment lost 0 bases and the V segment lost 5 bases, leaving 6 bases of the junction unmatched. The germline V gene encodes CDR1 LNHDA and CDR2 SQIVND (reference sequence). The CDR3 covers 16 residues. This CDR3 is CASSLGLAAYQETQYF. CDR3 bases: TGTGCCAGTAGTTTAGGACTAGCGGCGTACCAAGAGACCCAGTACTTC.

V gene TRBV2 combines with J gene TRBJ2-5; D is unresolved. Per germline, CDR1 SNHLY and CDR2 FYNNEI. Trimming removed 3 bases at V and 11 bases at J, with 22 bases between. The CDR3 loop spans 15 amino acids. The CDR3 DNA reads as TGTGCCAGCAGTGACTTTGGCAGGAATCCACTGGGGCAGTACTTC. Protein: CASSDFGRNPLGQYF.

The chain uses TRBV10-3 and TRBJ2-2, with D maybe TRBD1 (5 bases). Deletions cut 3 bases from V and 0 bases from J, with 11 bases between. CDR1 is ENHRY and CDR2 is SYGVKD in the germline V gene. There are 16 residues in the CDR3. This chain's CDR3 is CAISDGASANTGELFF. CDR3 DNA: TGTGCCATCAGTGATGGGGCTAGTGCGAACACCGGGGAGCTGTTTTTT.

V usage is TRBV21-1 and J usage is TRBJ1-5; TRBD1, the table's D call, was not compared with the DNA. TRBV21-1 is a pseudogene. The CDR3 is 16 amino acids. CDR3: CASSRPDRRGNQPQHF. The DNA of the CDR3 is TGTGCCAGCAGCAGACCGGACAGGCGGGGCAATCAGCCCCAGCATTTT.

The chain employs TRBV7-2 and TRBJ2-7; D is ambiguous. This CDR3 spans 15 amino acids. Trimming removed 3 bases from V and 1 base from J, with 13 bases in between. Germline assignment: CDR1 SGHTA and CDR2 FQGNSA. CDR3 residues: CASSFDTTRSYEQYF. The CDR3 DNA follows: TGTGCCAGCAGCTTTGATACTACCCGATCCTACGAGCAGTACTTC.

V usage is TRBV18 and J usage is TRBJ1-5, with unresolved D. V lost 6 bases and J lost 0, with 12 bases in between. The germline CDR1 and CDR2 sequences are KGHSH and LQKENI. The CDR3 consists of 15 residues. Written as DNA, the CDR3 is TGTGCCAGCTCTCTAGGAAGCGGTAGCAATCAGCCCCAGCATTTT. Translation gives CASSLGSGSNQPQHF.

The chain is built from TRBV7-2 and TRBJ2-7; 9 nucleotides match TRBD1. The germline gives CDR1 SGHTA, CDR2 FQGNSA. The CDR3 is 14 amino acids. V lost 5 bases and J lost 6; bases outside the gene matches: 8. The CDR3 loop is CASSPQGAQSEQYF. The CDR3 DNA reads as TGTGCCAGCAGCCCACAGGGGGCGCAAAGCGAGCAGTACTTC. Combining the CDR3 with reference TRBV7-2 and TRBJ2-7 gives the whole variable domain GAGVSQSPSNKVTEKGKDVELRCDPISGHTALYWYRQSLGQGLEFLIYFQGNSAPDKSGLPSDRFSAERTGGSVSTLTIQRTQQEDSAVYLCASSPQGAQSEQYFGPGTRLTVT.

This chain links TRBV27 with TRBJ2-5; D not certain. CDR1 and CDR2 from the germline V gene are MNHEY and SMNVEV (reference sequence). This CDR3 contains 13 residues. Trimming took 5 bases from V and 5 from J, leaving 12 bases between them. CDR3 loop: CASSTWGSETQYF. The CDR3 region has the DNA TGTGCCAGCAGTACTTGGGGTTCGGAGACCCAGTACTTC.

The CDR3, as DNA: TGTGCCAGTAGTCTTAACCTTGCCGGACTAGCGGGAGAGGGACGCCAAGAGACCCAGTACTTC. It specifies CASSLNLAGLAGEGRQETQYF. The chain employs TRBV19 and TRBJ2-5; 13 bases are a match to TRBD2. The germline gives CDR1 LNHDA, CDR2 SQIVND (reference sequence). The CDR3 totals 21 residues. V trimming: 5 bases; J trimming: 1 base; junction bases outside the gene matches: 19.

The chain combines TRBV19 with TRBJ2-5; no clear D. The length of the CDR3 is 12 residues. CDR1 and CDR2 (germline): LNHDA, SQIVND (reference sequence). V lost 0 bases, J lost 3 bases, and 2 bases lay in between. The CDR3 nucleotides read TGTGCCAGTAGTATAGATAAAGAGACCCAGTACTTC. This sequence encodes CASSIDKETQYF.

The chain is built from TRBV2 and TRBJ1-1; the D is unclear. The V end lost 4 bases, the J end lost 0 bases, and 9 bases lay between the germline ends. The CDR3 has 14 residues. Germline CDR1 is SNHLY and CDR2 is FYNNEI. The CDR3 region is CASSASGMNTEAFF. CDR3 nucleotides: TGTGCCAGCAGTGCCAGCGGTATGAACACTGAAGCTTTCTTT.

This chain joins TRBV19 and TRBJ1-1; D call uncertain. CDR1 is LNHDA, CDR2 SQIVND, per germline (reference sequence). The CDR3 spans 13 residues. The V end was cut by 9 bases, the J end by 3 bases, with 14 bases between. The CDR3 reads CASTQWRDTEAFF. The CDR3 DNA sequence: TGTGCCAGCACACAATGGAGGGACACTGAAGCTTTCTTT.